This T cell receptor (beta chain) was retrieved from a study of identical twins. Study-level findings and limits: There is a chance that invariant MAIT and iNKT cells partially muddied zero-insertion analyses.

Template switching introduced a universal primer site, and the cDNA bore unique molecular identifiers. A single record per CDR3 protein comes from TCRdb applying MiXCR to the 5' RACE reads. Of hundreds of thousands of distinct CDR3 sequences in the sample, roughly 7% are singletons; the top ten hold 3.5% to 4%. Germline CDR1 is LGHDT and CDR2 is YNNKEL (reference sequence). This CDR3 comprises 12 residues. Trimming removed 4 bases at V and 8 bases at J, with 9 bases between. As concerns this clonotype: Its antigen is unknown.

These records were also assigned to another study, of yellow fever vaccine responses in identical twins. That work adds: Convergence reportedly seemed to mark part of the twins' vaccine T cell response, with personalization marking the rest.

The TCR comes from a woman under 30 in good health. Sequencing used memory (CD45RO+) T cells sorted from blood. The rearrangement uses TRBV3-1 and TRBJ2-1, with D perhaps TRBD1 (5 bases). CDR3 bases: TGTGCCAGCAGCCTCAGGGTCCATGAGCAGTTCTTC. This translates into CASSLRVHEQFF.